This T cell receptor (beta chain) was identified in a study of blood T cell repertoires in COVID-19. As for the study in general: The United States, Italy and Spain provided the acute and convalescent COVID-19 samples.

The CDR3 totals 15 residues. CDR1 is LNHDA, CDR2 SQIVND, per germline (reference sequence). With V trimmed by 6 bases and J by 0 bases, 4 bases remained unmatched. Original methodology: From reference gene primer amplification, estimates of nucleated cell counts were derived. Generated by immunoSEQ multiplex PCR, the TCRdb table keeps only in-frame clones and is missing some. V, J and clone size are taken as reported in that table, and D and trimming were inferred from the DNA itself. This sample has hundreds of thousands of clones, with roughly 80% found just once. Notes on this clone: At the DNA level, this CDR3 is encoded by other sequences in the same sample as well.

Sequencing input: peripheral blood. The chain uses TRBV19 and TRBJ1-5, with TRBD1 matching over 8 bases. This clonotype was obtained from a woman between 50 and 59 years old with acute or convalescent COVID-19. The CDR3 spells CASSWTGNSNQPQHF. The DNA for the CDR3 is TGTGCCAGTAGCTGGACAGGGAATAGCAATCAGCCCCAGCATTTT.